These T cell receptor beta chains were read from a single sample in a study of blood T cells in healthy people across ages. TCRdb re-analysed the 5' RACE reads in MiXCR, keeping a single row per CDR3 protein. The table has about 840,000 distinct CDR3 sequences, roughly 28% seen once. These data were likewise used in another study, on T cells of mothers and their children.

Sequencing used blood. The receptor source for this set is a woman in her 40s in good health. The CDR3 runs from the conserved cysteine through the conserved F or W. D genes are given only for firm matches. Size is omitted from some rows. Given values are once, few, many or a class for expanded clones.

CDR3aa: CASSQDSGALGGYTF
CDR3nt: TGCGCCAGCAGCCAAGATTCGGGGGCCCTGGGTGGCTACACCTTC
j_gene: TRBJ1-2
abundance: -
d_gene: -
v_gene: TRBV4-3

CDR3aa: CANSPGTSSYEQYF
CDR3nt: TGTGCCAACAGTCCGGGCACGTCCTCCTACGAGCAGTACTTC
j_gene: TRBJ2-7
abundance: once
d_gene: -
v_gene: TRBV27

CDR3aa: CASSQRTAGGYTDTQYF
CDR3nt: TGCGCCAGCAGCCAAAGAACGGCGGGGGGGTACACAGATACGCAGTATTTT
j_gene: TRBJ2-3
abundance: few
d_gene: TRBD2
v_gene: TRBV4-3

CDR3aa: CASSYHDFKAEQFF
CDR3nt: TGTGCCAGCAGCTACCACGACTTTAAGGCTGAGCAGTTCTTC
j_gene: TRBJ2-1
abundance: -
d_gene: -
v_gene: TRBV7-3

CDR3aa: CSARDSDQIWEQYF
CDR3nt: TGCAGTGCTAGAGATTCGGACCAGATTTGGGAGCAGTACTTC
j_gene: TRBJ2-5
abundance: few
d_gene: -
v_gene: TRBV20-1

CDR3aa: CSASSGLAGNEQFF
CDR3nt: TGCAGTGCTAGTTCCGGGCTAGCGGGCAATGAGCAGTTCTTC
j_gene: TRBJ2-1
abundance: -
d_gene: TRBD2
v_gene: TRBV20-1

CDR3aa: CSVSESMNTEAFF
CDR3nt: TGCAGCGTTTCAGAGTCCATGAACACTGAAGCTTTCTTT
j_gene: TRBJ1-1
abundance: few
d_gene: -
v_gene: TRBV29-1

CDR3aa: CSASWRGGRETQYF
CDR3nt: TGCAGTGCTAGTTGGCGGGGGGGCAGGGAGACCCAGTACTTC
j_gene: TRBJ2-5
abundance: many
d_gene: TRBD2
v_gene: TRBV20-1

CDR3aa: CASSSPGTGRYTQYF
CDR3nt: TGTGCCAGCAGCTCTCCCGGGACAGGGAGATATACGCAGTATTTT
j_gene: TRBJ2-3
abundance: few
d_gene: TRBD1
v_gene: TRBV7-2

CDR3aa: CASSPRYF
CDR3nt: TGTGCCAGCAGCCCCAGGTACTTC
j_gene: TRBJ2-5
abundance: many
d_gene: -
v_gene: TRBV28

CDR3aa: CASQPRITEAFF
CDR3nt: TGTGCCAGCCAACCAAGGATCACTGAAGCTTTCTTT
j_gene: TRBJ1-1
abundance: -
d_gene: -
v_gene: TRBV28

CDR3aa: CASSPPSILGAAGLQETQYF
CDR3nt: TGTGCCAGCTCACCACCGTCAATCTTGGGGGCAGCAGGCCTCCAAGAGACCCAGTACTTC
j_gene: TRBJ2-5
abundance: many
d_gene: -
v_gene: TRBV18

CDR3aa: CASSLDRGGGSNQPQHF
CDR3nt: TGTGCCAGCTCACTGGACAGGGGCGGTGGGAGCAATCAGCCCCAGCATTTT
j_gene: TRBJ1-5
abundance: few
d_gene: TRBD1
v_gene: TRBV18

CDR3aa: CASRLRLAGTNEQYF
CDR3nt: TGTGCCAGCAGGTTAAGACTAGCGGGGACGAATGAGCAGTACTTC
j_gene: TRBJ2-5
abundance: -
d_gene: TRBD2
v_gene: TRBV7-2

CDR3aa: CASSQDRARGAGFSGELFF
CDR3nt: TGTGCCAGCAGCCAAGATCGGGCAAGGGGGGCTGGTTTTTCCGGGGAGCTGTTTTTT
j_gene: TRBJ2-2
abundance: -
d_gene: -
v_gene: TRBV4-2

CDR3aa: CASSHSLGTDTQYF
CDR3nt: TGTGCCAGCAGCCACAGTCTCGGCACAGATACGCAGTATTTT
j_gene: TRBJ2-3
abundance: few
d_gene: -
v_gene: TRBV7-9

CDR3aa: CSARDRGLGYTF
CDR3nt: TGCAGTGCCCGTGACAGGGGGCTTGGCTACACCTTC
j_gene: TRBJ1-2
abundance: few
d_gene: TRBD1
v_gene: TRBV20-1

CDR3aa: CASSQARTGGVDYTF
CDR3nt: TGCGCCAGCAGCCAAGCCCGGACAGGTGGAGTGGACTACACCTTC
j_gene: TRBJ1-2
abundance: -
d_gene: TRBD1
v_gene: TRBV4-1

CDR3aa: CASSCGGGIYGYTF
CDR3nt: TGCGCCAGCAGCTGTGGAGGCGGTATCTATGGCTACACCTTC
j_gene: TRBJ1-2
abundance: -
d_gene: -
v_gene: TRBV5-1

CDR3aa: CASSQEGRTLYEQYF
CDR3nt: TGCGCCAGCAGCCAAGAGGGCAGAACCCTCTACGAGCAGTACTTC
j_gene: TRBJ2-7
abundance: -
d_gene: -
v_gene: TRBV4-1

CDR3aa: CASSLNSVYEQYF
CDR3nt: TGCGCCAGCAGCTTAAACTCTGTCTACGAGCAGTACTTC
j_gene: TRBJ2-7
abundance: many
d_gene: -
v_gene: TRBV5-1

CDR3aa: CASSLWGLGGLYEQYF
CDR3nt: TGTGCCAGCAGTTTATGGGGTCTGGGGGGGCTCTACGAGCAGTACTTC
j_gene: TRBJ2-7
abundance: many
d_gene: -
v_gene: TRBV27

CDR3aa: CASSSRNTGQITNYGYTF
CDR3nt: TGTGCCAGCAGCTCCCGGAATACTGGACAGATTACCAACTATGGCTACACCTTC
j_gene: TRBJ1-2
abundance: few
d_gene: -
v_gene: TRBV7-9

CDR3aa: CASSSSDRGAENEQFF
CDR3nt: -
j_gene: TRBJ2-1
abundance: -
d_gene: -
v_gene: TRBV12-3/TRBV12-4

CDR3aa: CAGSPTGTAISYEQYF
CDR3nt: TGTGCCGGCAGCCCGACCGGGACAGCAATCTCCTACGAGCAGTACTTC
j_gene: TRBJ2-7
abundance: once
d_gene: TRBD1
v_gene: TRBV28

CDR3aa: CASSQDLQGDQPQHF
CDR3nt: TGCGCCAGCAGCCAAGATCTGCAGGGGGATCAGCCCCAGCATTTT
j_gene: TRBJ1-5
abundance: -
d_gene: TRBD1
v_gene: TRBV4-3

CDR3aa: CASSPGKTYERYF
CDR3nt: TGTGCCAGCAGCCCTGGCAAAACCTACGAGCGGTACTTC
j_gene: TRBJ2-7
abundance: -
d_gene: -
v_gene: TRBV21-1

CDR3aa: CSGTTGHETQYF
CDR3nt: TGCAGCGGGACGACCGGACACGAGACCCAGTACTTC
j_gene: TRBJ2-5
abundance: -
d_gene: -
v_gene: TRBV29-1

CDR3aa: CASSYSEAMNTEAFF
CDR3nt: TGTGCCAGCAGTTACTCGGAGGCAATGAACACTGAAGCTTTCTTT
j_gene: TRBJ1-1
abundance: -
d_gene: -
v_gene: TRBV6-6

CDR3aa: CASSLATPPGLAKNIQYF
CDR3nt: TGTGCCAGCAGCTTAGCCACCCCCCCCGGACTAGCCAAAAACATTCAGTACTTC
j_gene: TRBJ2-4
abundance: many
d_gene: -
v_gene: TRBV7-2

CDR3aa: CSVPVWEGRNTEAFF
CDR3nt: TGCAGCGTTCCCGTGTGGGAGGGAAGGAACACTGAAGCTTTCTTT
j_gene: TRBJ1-1
abundance: -
d_gene: -
v_gene: TRBV29-1

CDR3aa: CASSLTPGQTNSPLHF
CDR3nt: TGCGCCAGCAGCCTTACTCCGGGACAGACTAATTCACCCCTCCACTTT
j_gene: TRBJ1-6
abundance: few
d_gene: TRBD1
v_gene: TRBV5-1

CDR3aa: CASSLNRRGLGTF
CDR3nt: TGTGCCAGCAGTTTAAATCGAAGGGGGTTAGGCACCTTC
j_gene: TRBJ1-2
abundance: -
d_gene: -
v_gene: TRBV28

CDR3aa: CASSLGTERNTQYF
CDR3nt: TGCGCCAGCAGCTTGGGGACAGAACGGAATACGCAGTATTTT
j_gene: TRBJ2-3
abundance: -
d_gene: -
v_gene: TRBV5-1

CDR3aa: CSARAGRGVTEAFF
CDR3nt: TGCAGTGCTAGAGCCGGCAGGGGGGTCACTGAAGCTTTCTTT
j_gene: TRBJ1-1
abundance: -
d_gene: TRBD1
v_gene: TRBV20-1